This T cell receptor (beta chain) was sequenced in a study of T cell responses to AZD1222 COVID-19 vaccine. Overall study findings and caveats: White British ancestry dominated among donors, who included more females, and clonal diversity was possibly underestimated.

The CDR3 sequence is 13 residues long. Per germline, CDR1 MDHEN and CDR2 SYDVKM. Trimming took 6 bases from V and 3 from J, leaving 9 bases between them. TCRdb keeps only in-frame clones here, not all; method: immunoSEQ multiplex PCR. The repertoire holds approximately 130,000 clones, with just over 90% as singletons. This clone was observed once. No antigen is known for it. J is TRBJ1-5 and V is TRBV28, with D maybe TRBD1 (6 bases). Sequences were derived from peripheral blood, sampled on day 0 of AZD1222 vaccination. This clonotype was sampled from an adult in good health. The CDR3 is CASSRGANQPQHF. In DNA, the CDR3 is TGTGCCAGCAGCCGGGGGGCCAATCAGCCCCAGCATTTT.